Below, 27 T cell receptor beta chains from the same sample are listed, as sequenced in a study of T-cell memory formation after mild COVID-19. MiXCR was run by TCRdb on the 5' RACE reads, yielding one entry per CDR3 protein. The repertoire holds around 320,000 distinct CDR3 sequences, with about 13% as singletons. Sequences were obtained from PBMCs or a T cell subset sorted from them (not recorded which). The receptors shown here come from a young man who had mild COVID-19 (a few samples of this study predate the infection). Cell type and time point are not known.

The chain joins TRBV15 to TRBJ1-6; TRBD1 matches at 7 bases. Trimming cost V 0 bases and J 6 bases; bases outside gene matches: 5. Germline V gene sequence: CDR1 LNHNV, CDR2 YYDKDF (reference sequence). CDR3 length equals 16 residues. CDR3 coding DNA: TGTGCCACCAGCAGAGAATATACAGGGGTTAATTCACCCCTCCACTTT. Amino acids: CATSREYTGVNSPLHF.

This clonotype was seen once. V usage is TRBV4-1 and J usage is TRBJ2-1, with D perhaps TRBD1 (5 bases). This CDR3 comprises 13 residues. Per the germline V gene, CDR1 is MGHRA and CDR2 is YSYEKL. The V end was cut by 0 bases, the J end by 11 bases, with 11 bases between. The CDR3, as DNA: TGCGCCAGCAGCCAAGAAGGCAGACAGAAGCAGTTCTTC. Its translation is CASSQEGRQKQFF.

The chain has TRBV6-2 or TRBV6-3 and TRBJ2-3; TRBD1 might be the D (5 bases). Trimming removed 2 bases at V and 5 bases at J, with 5 bases between. CDR1 and CDR2 (germline): MNHEY, SVGEGT. This CDR3 has 12 residues. CDR3 nucleotide sequence: TGTGCCAGCAGTTACACAGGAGATACGCAGTATTTT. This encodes CASSYTGDTQYF.

The rearrangement joins TRBV4-1 to TRBJ2-4; TRBD2 matches at 9 bases. J gave up 0 bases and V 3 bases, and 6 bases lay outside the gene matches. Germline V gives CDR1 MGHRA, CDR2 YSYEKL. This CDR3 comprises 17 residues. The CDR3 reads CASSQQSGGIAKNIQYF. The CDR3 nucleotides are TGCGCCAGCAGCCAGCAAAGCGGGGGGATAGCCAAAAACATTCAGTACTTC.

The rearrangement joins TRBV10-3 to TRBJ2-7, with D possibly matching TRBD1 (5 bases). Trimming took off 0 bases at V and 7 bases at J, with 13 bases between the two ends. The V gene's germline CDR1 is ENHRY and CDR2 SYGVKD. This CDR3 comprises 14 residues. The CDR3 spells CAISESGNRWEQYF. The CDR3 nucleotides are TGTGCCATCAGTGAGTCGGGTAACAGGTGGGAGCAGTACTTC.

The CDR3 DNA is TGCGCCAGCAGCTTACAGGGGAGGGGGCAAGAGACCCAGTACTTC. It codes for CASSLQGRGQETQYF. The chain links TRBV5-1 to TRBJ2-5, with D perhaps assigned TRBD1 or TRBD2 (7 bases each). With 2 bases removed from V and 2 bases from J, the gap between germline ends came to 13 bases. This CDR3 has 15 residues. Germline lookup yields CDR1 SGHRS and CDR2 YFSETQ.

The V gene is TRBV7-3, the J gene TRBJ1-3; weak D call: TRBD1 (5 bases). With 2 bases removed from V and 2 bases from J, the gap between germline ends came to 10 bases. Germline lookup yields CDR1 SGHTA and CDR2 FQGTGA. This CDR3 contains 15 residues. The CDR3: CASSLSPGPGNTIYF. The CDR3 nucleotides are TGTGCCAGCAGCTTATCCCCAGGGCCTGGAAACACCATATATTTT.

The chain is built from TRBV6-5 and TRBJ1-2; D may be TRBD1 (6 bases). The CDR3 totals 14 residues. V lost 0 bases to trimming and J lost 4 bases, with 9 bases between them. The germline V gene has CDR1 MNHEY and CDR2 SVGAGI. The CDR3 DNA follows: TGTGCCAGCAGTTACTCCGGGACAACCTATGGCTACACCTTC. It encodes CASSYSGTTYGYTF.

V gene TRBV5-1 combines with J gene TRBJ2-3, with D tentatively TRBD1 (6 bases). The CDR3 contains 15 residues. Trimming took off 0 bases at V and 2 bases at J, with 10 bases between the two ends. Germline CDR1 is SGHRS and CDR2 is YFSETQ. The CDR3 DNA sequence: TGCGCCAGCAGCTTGGGTGACAGGACCACAGATACGCAGTATTTT. Protein sequence: CASSLGDRTTDTQYF.

This clonotype came up a few times. The rearrangement joins TRBV7-2 to TRBJ2-1, with TRBD2 matching 7 bases. This CDR3 is 12 amino acids long. Losses at the gene ends were 5 bases for V and 6 bases for J; bases not matched to a gene: 1. Germline loops: CDR1 SGHTA, CDR2 FQGNSA. CDR3 sequence reads: CASSRLANEQFF. The CDR3 DNA reads as TGTGCCAGCAGCAGACTAGCCAATGAGCAGTTCTTC.

The genes are TRBV24-1 and TRBJ1-3; TRBD1 agrees at 12 bases. The V segment lost 3 bases and the J segment 1 base; nucleotides outside the gene matches: 6. There are 18 residues in the CDR3. Germline CDR1 reads KGHDR; CDR2 reads SFDVKD. The CDR3 sequence is CATSDPRDRGPSGNTIYF. The CDR3 region has the DNA TGTGCCACCAGTGATCCCCGGGACAGGGGGCCTTCTGGAAACACCATATATTTT.

This chain connects TRBV7-9 to TRBJ2-4; D is undetermined. Trimming cost V 5 bases and J 3 bases, with 17 bases left between them. The CDR3 totals 16 residues. The germline CDR1 and CDR2 sequences are SEHNR and FQNEAQ (reference sequence). The CDR3, as DNA: TGTGCCAGCAGCCCGCAGCGAGGCCTGCACAAAAACATTCAGTACTTC. It specifies CASSPQRGLHKNIQYF.

This chain uses TRBV12-3 or TRBV12-4 with TRBJ2-7; D call uncertain. This CDR3 region has 13 residues. The ends were cut back, 8 bases at V and 0 bases at J, with 11 bases in the middle. CDR3 bases: TGTGCCAGCGCTGGTGGAAGCTCCTACGAGCAGTACTTC. This translates into CASAGGSSYEQYF.

J is TRBJ1-6 and V is TRBV6-1; unclear D gene. CDR1 and CDR2 (germline): MNHNS, SASEGT. The CDR3 is 13 residues long. Trimming pared 1 base from V and 10 bases from J, leaving 8 bases between. The CDR3 DNA sequence: TGTGCCAGCAGTGAAGAGCGGGAGTCACCCCTCCACTTT. It translates to CASSEERESPLHF.

The chain links TRBV6-6 to TRBJ2-4; D tentatively fits TRBD1 or TRBD2 (5 bases each). There are 11 residues in the CDR3. Trimming cost V 10 bases and J 7 bases, with 11 bases left between them. Germline values: CDR1 MNHNY, CDR2 SVGAGI (reference sequence). The DNA of the CDR3 is TGTGCCACCTCCGGGGCCAACATTCAGTACTTC. Translating it yields CATSGANIQYF.

V gene TRBV9 combines with J gene TRBJ2-3; 10 bases align to TRBD2. The CDR3 totals 15 residues. In germline, CDR1 is SGDLS, CDR2 YYNGEE. The V gene end was trimmed by 3 bases and the J gene end by 8 bases; junction bases not matched to a gene: 9. The CDR3 spells CASSDSGGAVGTQYF. The CDR3 DNA reads as TGTGCCAGCAGCGACAGCGGGGGGGCTGTGGGTACGCAGTATTTT.

This clonotype showed up many times. The gene calls are TRBV9 and TRBJ1-1, with 9 positions matching TRBD1. Germline CDR1 reads SGDLS; CDR2 reads YYNGEE. Losses at the gene ends were 4 bases for V and 4 bases for J; bases not matched to a gene: 8. This CDR3 has 15 residues. This CDR3 is CASSPEGTGLTEAFF. The DNA for the CDR3 is TGTGCCAGCAGCCCCGAGGGGACAGGGCTCACTGAAGCTTTCTTT.

This rearrangement joins TRBV19 to TRBJ1-2; D remains ambiguous. This CDR3 is 12 amino acids long. Germline V lookup: CDR1 LNHDA, CDR2 SQIVND (reference sequence). Trimming cost V 7 bases and J 4 bases, with 10 bases left between them. For the CDR3, the DNA is TGTGCCAGTAAGGGATCCAGCTATGGCTACACCTTC. This translates into CASKGSSYGYTF.

This clonotype was found many times. The chain has TRBV9 and TRBJ1-1; TRBD1 aligns across 8 bases. There are 16 residues in the CDR3. Germline V gene lookup returns CDR1 SGDLS and CDR2 YYNGEE. With V trimmed by 2 bases and J by 1 base, 7 bases remained unmatched. The CDR3 region has the DNA TGTGCCAGCAGCGTTGCGGGGCAGGGGGCGAACACTGAAGCTTTCTTT. Protein product: CASSVAGQGANTEAFF.

The chain combines TRBV11-2 with TRBJ2-1; the D call may be TRBD1 or TRBD2 (5 bases each). This CDR3 has 16 residues. Per the germline V gene, CDR1 is SGHAT and CDR2 is FQNNGV. V gave up 8 bases and J gave up 0 bases, with 17 bases separating them. The CDR3 loop is CASQRGGWSSYNEQFF. The CDR3 DNA reads TGTGCCAGCCAAAGGGGCGGGTGGAGCTCCTACAATGAGCAGTTCTTC.

There are a few counts of this clonotype. Relative to the germline gene, one junction end is altered; a read error may explain this. The V gene is TRBV12-3 or TRBV12-4, the J gene TRBJ2-6; D call uncertain. The CDR3 sequence is 12 residues long. DNA for the CDR3: TGTGCCAGCAGTCCTGGGTCCAACGTCCTGACTTTC. Protein product: CASSPGSNVLTF.

The table lists this clonotype with a few counts. The CDR3 DNA reads as TGTGCCAGCAGCTTAGTTACAGGGGGCCAGACTGAAGCTTTCTTT. Protein: CASSLVTGGQTEAFF. This sequence joins TRBV7-2 and TRBJ1-1, with 9 bases fitting TRBD1. Germline V gives CDR1 SGHTA, CDR2 FQGNSA. V lost 1 base to trimming and J lost 5 bases; unmatched junction nucleotides: 5. This CDR3 is 15 amino acids long.

The V call is TRBV6-5, the J call TRBJ2-1; 9 nucleotides match TRBD2. V lost 7 bases and J lost 8; bases outside the gene matches: 6. Per germline, CDR1 MNHEY and CDR2 SVGAGI. The CDR3 is made up of 13 amino acids. In DNA, the CDR3 is TGTGCCAGCAAACGCGGGGGGGTGGATGAGCAGTTCTTC. Translated, it gives CASKRGGVDEQFF.

This clonotype was counted between two and nine times. The chain has TRBV20-1 and TRBJ2-7, with 10 nucleotides matching TRBD2. The CDR3 has 15 amino acids. CDR1 and CDR2 (germline): DFQATT, SNEGSKA (reference sequence). V dropped 2 bases and J dropped 0; count of bases not matched to a gene: 4. In DNA, the CDR3 is TGCAGTGCTAGAAAAGCGGGGGGGGACTCCTACGAGCAGTACGTC. It specifies CSARKAGGDSYEQYV.

V is TRBV5-1 and J is TRBJ1-2; D remains ambiguous. V was pared by 0 bases and J by 3 bases, with 12 bases between. This CDR3 contains 15 residues. CDR1 is SGHRS and CDR2 is YFSETQ in the germline V gene. The CDR3 spells CASSLAPDVDYGYTF. CDR3 nucleotides: TGCGCCAGCAGCTTGGCCCCGGACGTAGACTATGGCTACACCTTC.

V usage is TRBV12-3 or TRBV12-4 and J usage is TRBJ1-5; D is ambiguous. This CDR3 region has 13 residues. The V end lost 6 bases, the J end lost 7 bases, and 13 bases lay between the germline ends. As DNA, the CDR3 is TGTGCCAGCAGAGTCCACGAGGAACAGCCCCAGCATTTT. It encodes CASRVHEEQPQHF.

This clonotype was seen repeatedly, ten times or more. The chain links TRBV5-1 to TRBJ2-7; 12 nucleotides line up with TRBD2. This CDR3 comprises 19 residues. Unmatched junction bases numbered 16, after V lost 3 bases and J lost 3 bases. Germline loops: CDR1 SGHRS, CDR2 YFSETQ. The CDR3 loop reads CASSSHRRLAGDLGYEQYV. Here the CDR3 DNA reads TGCGCCAGCAGCTCCCACAGGAGACTAGCGGGGGACCTTGGCTACGAGCAGTACGTC.